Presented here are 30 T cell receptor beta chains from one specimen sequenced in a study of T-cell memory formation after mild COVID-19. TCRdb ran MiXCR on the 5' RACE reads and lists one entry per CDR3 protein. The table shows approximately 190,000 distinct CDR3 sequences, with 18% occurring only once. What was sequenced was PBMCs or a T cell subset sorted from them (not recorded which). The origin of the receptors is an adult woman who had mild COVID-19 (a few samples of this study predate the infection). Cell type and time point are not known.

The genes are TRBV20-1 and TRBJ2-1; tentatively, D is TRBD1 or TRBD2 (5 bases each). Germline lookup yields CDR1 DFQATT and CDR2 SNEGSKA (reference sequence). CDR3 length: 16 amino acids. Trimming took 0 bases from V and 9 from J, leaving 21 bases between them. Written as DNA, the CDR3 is TGCAGTGCTAGAGATCCGGGACCTCGAGGGCACAGTGAGCAGTTCTTC. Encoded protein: CSARDPGPRGHSEQFF.

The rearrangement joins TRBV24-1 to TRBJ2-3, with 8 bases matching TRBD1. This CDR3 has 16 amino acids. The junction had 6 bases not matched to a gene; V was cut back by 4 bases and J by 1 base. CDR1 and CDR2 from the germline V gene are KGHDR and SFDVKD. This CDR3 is CATSDPGQGGTDTQYF. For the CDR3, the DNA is TGTGCCACCAGTGACCCCGGACAGGGCGGCACAGATACGCAGTATTTT.

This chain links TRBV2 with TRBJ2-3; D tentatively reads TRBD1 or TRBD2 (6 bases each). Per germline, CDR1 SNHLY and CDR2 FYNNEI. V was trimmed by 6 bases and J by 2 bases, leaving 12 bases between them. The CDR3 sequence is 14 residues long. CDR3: CASRWGALTDTQYF. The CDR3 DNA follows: TGTGCCAGCAGGTGGGGGGCCCTCACAGATACGCAGTATTTT.

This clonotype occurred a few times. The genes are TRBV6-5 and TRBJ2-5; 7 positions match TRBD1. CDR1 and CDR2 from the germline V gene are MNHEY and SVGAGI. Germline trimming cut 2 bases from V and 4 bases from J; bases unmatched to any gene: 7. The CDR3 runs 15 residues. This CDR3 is CASSYDRGGTETQYF. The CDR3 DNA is TGTGCCAGCAGTTACGACCGAGGGGGCACAGAGACCCAGTACTTC.

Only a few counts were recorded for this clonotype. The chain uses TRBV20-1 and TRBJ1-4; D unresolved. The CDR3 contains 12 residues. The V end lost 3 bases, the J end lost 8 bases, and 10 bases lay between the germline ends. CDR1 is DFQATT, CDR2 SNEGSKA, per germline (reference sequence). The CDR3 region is CSASSGEEKLFF. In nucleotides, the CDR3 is TGCAGTGCTAGTTCTGGTGAGGAAAAACTGTTTTTT.

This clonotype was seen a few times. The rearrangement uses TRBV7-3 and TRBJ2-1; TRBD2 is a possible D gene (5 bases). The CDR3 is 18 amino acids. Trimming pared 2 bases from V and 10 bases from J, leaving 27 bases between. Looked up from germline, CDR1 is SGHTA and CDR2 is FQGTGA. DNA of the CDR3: TGTGCCAGCAGCTTAGGGAGTAGTAGCAGGTTCGCTTCGCGCGAGCAGTTCTTC. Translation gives CASSLGSSSRFASREQFF.

CDR3 sequence reads: CASSSTGRNTIYF. CDR3 in DNA: TGTGCCAGCAGTTCGACAGGCCGAAACACCATATATTTT. The chain combines TRBV12-3 or TRBV12-4 with TRBJ1-3, with a possible D match to TRBD1 (6 bases). The germline V and J ends were trimmed by 4 bases and 5 bases, with 9 bases remaining between them. The CDR3 has 13 amino acids.

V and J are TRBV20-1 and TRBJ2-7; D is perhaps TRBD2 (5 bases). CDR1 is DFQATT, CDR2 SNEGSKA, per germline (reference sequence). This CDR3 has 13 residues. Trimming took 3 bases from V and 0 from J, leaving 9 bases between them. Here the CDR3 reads CSARDSSSYEQYF. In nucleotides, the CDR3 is TGCAGTGCTAGGGACTCAAGCTCCTACGAGCAGTACTTC.

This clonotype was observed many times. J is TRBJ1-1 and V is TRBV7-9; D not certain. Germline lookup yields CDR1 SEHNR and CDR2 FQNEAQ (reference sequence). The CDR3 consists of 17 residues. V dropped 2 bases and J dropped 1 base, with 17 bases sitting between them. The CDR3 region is CASSLRVDWLANTEAFF. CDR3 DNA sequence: TGTGCCAGCAGCTTACGGGTCGATTGGCTAGCGAACACTGAAGCTTTCTTT.

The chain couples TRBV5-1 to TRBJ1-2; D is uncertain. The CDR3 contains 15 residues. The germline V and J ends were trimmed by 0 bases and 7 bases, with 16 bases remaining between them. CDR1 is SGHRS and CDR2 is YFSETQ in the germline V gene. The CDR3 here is CASSLEMAVGIGYTF. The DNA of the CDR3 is TGCGCCAGCAGCTTGGAGATGGCGGTGGGGATTGGCTACACCTTC.

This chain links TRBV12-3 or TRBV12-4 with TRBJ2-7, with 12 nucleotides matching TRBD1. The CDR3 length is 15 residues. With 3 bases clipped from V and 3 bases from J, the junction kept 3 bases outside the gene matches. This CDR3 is CASSLGQGAFYEQYF. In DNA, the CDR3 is TGTGCCAGCAGTTTGGGACAGGGGGCTTTCTACGAGCAGTACTTC.

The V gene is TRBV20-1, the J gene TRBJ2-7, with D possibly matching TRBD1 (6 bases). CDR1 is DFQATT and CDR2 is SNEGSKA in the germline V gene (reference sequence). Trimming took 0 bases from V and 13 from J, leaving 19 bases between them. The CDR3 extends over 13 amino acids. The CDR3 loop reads CSARDPRETGSYF. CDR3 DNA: TGCAGTGCTAGAGATCCTAGAGAGACAGGCTCTTACTTC.

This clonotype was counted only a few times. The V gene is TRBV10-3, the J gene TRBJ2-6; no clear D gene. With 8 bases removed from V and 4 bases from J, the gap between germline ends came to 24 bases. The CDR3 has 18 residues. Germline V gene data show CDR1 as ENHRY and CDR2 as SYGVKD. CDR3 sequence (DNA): TGTGCCATCGGGTGGGCAGGCAGAGAATTTTCCGGGGCCAACGTCCTGACTTTC. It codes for CAIGWAGREFSGANVLTF.

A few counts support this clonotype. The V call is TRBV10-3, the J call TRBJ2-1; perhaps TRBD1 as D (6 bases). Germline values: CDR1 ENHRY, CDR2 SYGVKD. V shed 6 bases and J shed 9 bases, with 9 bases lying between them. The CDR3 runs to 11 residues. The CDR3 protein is CAIRRGGEQFF. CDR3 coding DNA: TGTGCCATCAGGAGAGGGGGTGAGCAGTTCTTC.

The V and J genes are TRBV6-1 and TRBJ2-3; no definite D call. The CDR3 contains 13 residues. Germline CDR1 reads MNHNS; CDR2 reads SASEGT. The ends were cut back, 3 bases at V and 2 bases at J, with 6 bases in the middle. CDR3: CASSDQDTDTQYF. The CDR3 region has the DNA TGTGCCAGCAGTGACCAGGACACAGATACGCAGTATTTT.

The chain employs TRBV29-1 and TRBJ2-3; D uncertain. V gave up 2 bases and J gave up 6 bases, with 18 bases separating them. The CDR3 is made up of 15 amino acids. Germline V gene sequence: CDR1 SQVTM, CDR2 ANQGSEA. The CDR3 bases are TGCAGCGTTGAAACCCGGCGTAATTTGATGGATACGCAGTATTTT. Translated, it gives CSVETRRNLMDTQYF.

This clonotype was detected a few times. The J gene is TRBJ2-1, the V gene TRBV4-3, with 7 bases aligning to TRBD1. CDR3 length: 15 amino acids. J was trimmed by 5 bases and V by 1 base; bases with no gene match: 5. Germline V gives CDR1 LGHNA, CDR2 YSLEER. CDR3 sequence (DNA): TGCGCCAGCAGCCAAGCACCGACAGGGAACAATGAGCAGTTCTTC. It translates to CASSQAPTGNNEQFF.

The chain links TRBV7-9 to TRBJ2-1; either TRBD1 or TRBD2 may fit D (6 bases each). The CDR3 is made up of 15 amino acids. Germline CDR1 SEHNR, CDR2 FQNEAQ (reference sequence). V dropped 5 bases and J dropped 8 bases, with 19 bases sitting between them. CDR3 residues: CASSLWTRGRYEQFF. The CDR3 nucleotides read TGTGCCAGCAGCCTATGGACAAGGGGGAGGTATGAGCAGTTCTTC. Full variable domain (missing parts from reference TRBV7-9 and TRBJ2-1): DTGVSQNPRHKITKRGQNVTFRCDPISEHNRLYWYRQTLGQGPEFLTYFQNEAQLEKSRLLSDRFSAERPKGSFSTLEIQRTEQGDSAMYLCASSLWTRGRYEQFFGPGTRLTVL.

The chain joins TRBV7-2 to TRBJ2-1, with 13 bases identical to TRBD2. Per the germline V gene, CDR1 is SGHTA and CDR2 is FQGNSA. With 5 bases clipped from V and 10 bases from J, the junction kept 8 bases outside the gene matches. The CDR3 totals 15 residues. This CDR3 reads CASSGTRTSGGEQFF. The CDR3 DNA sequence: TGTGCCAGCAGCGGGACCCGGACTAGCGGGGGAGAGCAGTTCTTC.

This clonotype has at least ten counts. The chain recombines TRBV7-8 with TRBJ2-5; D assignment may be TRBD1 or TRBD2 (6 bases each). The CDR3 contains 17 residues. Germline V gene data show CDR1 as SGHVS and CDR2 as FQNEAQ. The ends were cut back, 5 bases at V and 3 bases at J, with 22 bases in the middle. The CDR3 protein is CASSPWGVGAKKETQYF. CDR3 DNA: TGTGCCAGCAGCCCGTGGGGGGTGGGGGCAAAGAAAGAGACCCAGTACTTC. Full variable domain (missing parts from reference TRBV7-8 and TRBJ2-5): GAGVSQSPRYKVAKRGQDVALRCDPISGHVSLFWYQQALGQGPEFLTYFQNEAQLDKSGLPSDRFFAERPEGSVSTLKIQRTQQEDSAVYLCASSPWGVGAKKETQYFGPGTRLLVL.

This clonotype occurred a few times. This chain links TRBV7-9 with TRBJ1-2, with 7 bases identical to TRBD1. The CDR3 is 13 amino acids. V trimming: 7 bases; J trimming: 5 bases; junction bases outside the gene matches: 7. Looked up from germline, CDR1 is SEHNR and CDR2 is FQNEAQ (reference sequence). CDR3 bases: TGTGCCAGCAACCGGGACAGCATATATGGCTACACCTTC. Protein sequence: CASNRDSIYGYTF. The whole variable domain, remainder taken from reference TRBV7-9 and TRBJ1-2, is DTGVSQNPRHKITKRGQNVTFRCDPISEHNRLYWYRQTLGQGPEFLTYFQNEAQLEKSRLLSDRFSAERPKGSFSTLEIQRTEQGDSAMYLCASNRDSIYGYTFGSGTRLTVV.

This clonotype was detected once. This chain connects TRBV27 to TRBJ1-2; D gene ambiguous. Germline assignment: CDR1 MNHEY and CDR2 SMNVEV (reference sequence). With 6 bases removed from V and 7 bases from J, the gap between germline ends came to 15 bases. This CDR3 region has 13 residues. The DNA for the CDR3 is TGTGCCAGCAGGTTGGGGAAGGGTGCTGGCTACACCTTC. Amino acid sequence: CASRLGKGAGYTF.

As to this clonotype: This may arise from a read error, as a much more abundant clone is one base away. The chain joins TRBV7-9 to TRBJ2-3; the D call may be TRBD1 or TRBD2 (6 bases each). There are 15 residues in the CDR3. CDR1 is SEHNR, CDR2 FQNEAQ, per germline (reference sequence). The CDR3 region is CASSLGGSNTYTQYF. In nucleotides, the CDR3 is TGTGCCAGCAGCCTAGGGGGGAGTAACACATATACGCAGTATTTT.

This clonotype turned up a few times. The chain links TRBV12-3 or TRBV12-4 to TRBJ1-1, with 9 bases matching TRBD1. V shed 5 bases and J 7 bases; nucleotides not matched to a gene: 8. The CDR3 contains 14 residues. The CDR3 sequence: CASSRQTGGIEAFF. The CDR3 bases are TGTGCCAGCAGTCGCCAGACAGGGGGAATTGAAGCTTTCTTT.

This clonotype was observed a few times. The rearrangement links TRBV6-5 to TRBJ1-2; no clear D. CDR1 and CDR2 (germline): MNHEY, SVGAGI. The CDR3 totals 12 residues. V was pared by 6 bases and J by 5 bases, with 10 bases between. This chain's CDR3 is CASSSDRYGYTF. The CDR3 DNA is TGTGCCAGCAGCTCGGACCGGTATGGCTACACCTTC.

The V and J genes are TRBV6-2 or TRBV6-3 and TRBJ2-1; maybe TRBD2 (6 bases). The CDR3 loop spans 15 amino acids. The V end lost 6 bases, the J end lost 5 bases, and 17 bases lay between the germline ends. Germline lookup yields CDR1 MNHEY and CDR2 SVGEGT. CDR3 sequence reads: CASRGDLAYHNEQFF. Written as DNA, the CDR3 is TGTGCCAGCAGGGGGGATCTAGCGTACCACAATGAGCAGTTCTTC.

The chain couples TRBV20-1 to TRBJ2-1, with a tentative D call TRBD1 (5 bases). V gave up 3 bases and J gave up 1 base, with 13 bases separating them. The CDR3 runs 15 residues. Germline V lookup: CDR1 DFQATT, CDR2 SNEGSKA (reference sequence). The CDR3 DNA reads TGCAGTGCTAGCCGCCAGGGATTATCCTACAATGAGCAGTTCTTC. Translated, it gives CSASRQGLSYNEQFF.

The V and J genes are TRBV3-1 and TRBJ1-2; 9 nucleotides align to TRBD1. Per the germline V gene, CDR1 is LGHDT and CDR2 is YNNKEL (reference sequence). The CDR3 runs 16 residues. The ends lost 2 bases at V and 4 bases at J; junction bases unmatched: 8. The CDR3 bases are TGTGCCAGCAGCCAAAGGGGCGGGACAGGGCCCTATGGCTACACCTTC. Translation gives CASSQRGGTGPYGYTF.

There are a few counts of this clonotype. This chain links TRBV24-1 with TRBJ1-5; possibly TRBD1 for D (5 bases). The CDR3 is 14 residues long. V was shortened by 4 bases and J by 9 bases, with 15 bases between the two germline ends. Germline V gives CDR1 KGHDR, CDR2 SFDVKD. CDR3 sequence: CATSDATGPTPQHF. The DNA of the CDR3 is TGTGCCACCAGTGACGCAACGGGGCCCACGCCCCAGCATTTT.

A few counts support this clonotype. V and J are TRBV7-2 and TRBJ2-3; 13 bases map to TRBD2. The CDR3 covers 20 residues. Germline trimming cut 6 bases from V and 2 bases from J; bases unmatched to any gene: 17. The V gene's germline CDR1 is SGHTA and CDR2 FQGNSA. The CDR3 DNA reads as TGTGCCAGCAGTGTAGACGGGACTAGCGGGGCGATGAGCGCCACAGATACGCAGTATTTT. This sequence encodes CASSVDGTSGAMSATDTQYF.